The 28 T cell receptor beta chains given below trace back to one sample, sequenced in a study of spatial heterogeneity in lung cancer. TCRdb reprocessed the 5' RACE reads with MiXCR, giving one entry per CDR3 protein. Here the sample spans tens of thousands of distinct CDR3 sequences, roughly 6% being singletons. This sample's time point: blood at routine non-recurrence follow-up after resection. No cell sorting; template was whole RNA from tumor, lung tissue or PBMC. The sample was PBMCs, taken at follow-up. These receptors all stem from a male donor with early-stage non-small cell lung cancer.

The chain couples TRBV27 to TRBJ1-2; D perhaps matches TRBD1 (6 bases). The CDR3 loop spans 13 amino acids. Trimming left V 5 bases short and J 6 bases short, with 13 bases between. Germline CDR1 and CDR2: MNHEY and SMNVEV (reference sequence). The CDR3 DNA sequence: TGTGCCAGCAGTCCCCGGACAGAAGATGGCTACACCTTC. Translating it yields CASSPRTEDGYTF.

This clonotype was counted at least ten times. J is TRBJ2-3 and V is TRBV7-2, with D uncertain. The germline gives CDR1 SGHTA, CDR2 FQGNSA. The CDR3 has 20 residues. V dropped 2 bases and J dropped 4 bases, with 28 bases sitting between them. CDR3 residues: CASSLYSPALSGSRADTQYF. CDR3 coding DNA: TGTGCCAGCAGCTTATATTCCCCCGCCCTCTCCGGGTCCCGGGCAGATACGCAGTATTTT.

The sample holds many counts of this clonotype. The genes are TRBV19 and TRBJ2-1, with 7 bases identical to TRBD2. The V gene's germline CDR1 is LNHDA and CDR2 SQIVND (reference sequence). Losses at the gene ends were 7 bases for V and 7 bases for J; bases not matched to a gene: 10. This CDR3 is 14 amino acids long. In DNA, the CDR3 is TGTGCCAGTAATTCTTTAGGGACTAAAAATGAGCAGTTCTTC. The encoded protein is CASNSLGTKNEQFF. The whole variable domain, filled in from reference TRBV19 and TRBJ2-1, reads DGGITQSPKYLFRKEGQNVTLSCEQNLNHDAMYWYRQDPGQGLRLIYYSQIVNDFQKGDIAEGYSVSREKKESFPLTVTSAQKNPTAFYLCASNSLGTKNEQFFGPGTRLTVL.

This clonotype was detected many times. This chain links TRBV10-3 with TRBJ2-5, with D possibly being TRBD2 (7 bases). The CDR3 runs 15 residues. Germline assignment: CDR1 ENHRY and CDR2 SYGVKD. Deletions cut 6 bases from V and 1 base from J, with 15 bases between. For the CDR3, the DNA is TGTGCCATCAGAGAGGGACGGGGGGCCCAAGAGACCCAGTACTTC. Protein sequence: CAIREGRGAQETQYF.

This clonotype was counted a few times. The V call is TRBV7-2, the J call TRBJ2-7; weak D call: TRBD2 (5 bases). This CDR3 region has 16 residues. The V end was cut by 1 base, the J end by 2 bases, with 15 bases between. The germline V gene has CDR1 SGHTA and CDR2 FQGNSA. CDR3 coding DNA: TGTGCCAGCAGCTTAGAGTTGGGAAGCGGTACCTACGAGCAGTACTTC. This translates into CASSLELGSGTYEQYF.

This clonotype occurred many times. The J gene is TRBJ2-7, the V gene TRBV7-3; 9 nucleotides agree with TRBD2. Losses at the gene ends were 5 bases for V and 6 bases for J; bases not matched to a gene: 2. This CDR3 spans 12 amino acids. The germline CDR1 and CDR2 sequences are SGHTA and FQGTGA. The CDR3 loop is CASSRREGEQYF. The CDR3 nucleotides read TGTGCCAGCAGCCGGCGGGAGGGCGAGCAGTACTTC. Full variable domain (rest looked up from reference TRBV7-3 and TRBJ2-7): GAGVSQTPSNKVTEKGKYVELRCDPISGHTALYWYRQSLGQGPEFLIYFQGTGAADDSGLPNDRFFAVRPEGSVSTLKIQRTERGDSAVYLCASSRREGEQYFGPGTRLTVT.

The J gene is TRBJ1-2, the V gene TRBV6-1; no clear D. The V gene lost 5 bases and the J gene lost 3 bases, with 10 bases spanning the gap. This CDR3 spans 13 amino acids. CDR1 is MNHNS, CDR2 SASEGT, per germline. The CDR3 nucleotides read TGTGCCAGCAGTAACTCTTGGGACTATGGCTACACCTTC. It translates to CASSNSWDYGYTF.

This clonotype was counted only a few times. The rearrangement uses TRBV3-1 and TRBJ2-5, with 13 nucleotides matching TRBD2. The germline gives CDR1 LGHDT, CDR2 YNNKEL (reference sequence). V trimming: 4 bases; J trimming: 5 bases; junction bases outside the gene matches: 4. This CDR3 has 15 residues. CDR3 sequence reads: CASSRLAGGRETQYF. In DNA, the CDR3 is TGTGCCAGCAGCCGACTAGCGGGAGGCCGGGAGACCCAGTACTTC.

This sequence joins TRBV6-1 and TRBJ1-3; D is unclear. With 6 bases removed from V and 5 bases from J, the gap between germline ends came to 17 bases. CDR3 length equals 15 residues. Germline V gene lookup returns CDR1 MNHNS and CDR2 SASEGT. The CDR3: CASSPLAAGRNTIYF. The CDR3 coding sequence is TGTGCCAGCAGCCCACTCGCGGCAGGCAGAAACACCATATATTTT.

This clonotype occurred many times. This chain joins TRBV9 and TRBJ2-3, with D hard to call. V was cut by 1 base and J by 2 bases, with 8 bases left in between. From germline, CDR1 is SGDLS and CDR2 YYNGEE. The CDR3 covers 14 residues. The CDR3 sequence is CASSVRQATDTQYF. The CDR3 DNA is TGTGCCAGCAGCGTAAGGCAGGCCACAGATACGCAGTATTTT.

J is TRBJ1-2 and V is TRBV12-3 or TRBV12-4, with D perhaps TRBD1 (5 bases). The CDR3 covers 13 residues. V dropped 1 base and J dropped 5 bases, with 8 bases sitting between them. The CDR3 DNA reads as TGTGCCAGCAGTTTAGTAGGGGAGTATGGCTACACCTTC. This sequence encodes CASSLVGEYGYTF.

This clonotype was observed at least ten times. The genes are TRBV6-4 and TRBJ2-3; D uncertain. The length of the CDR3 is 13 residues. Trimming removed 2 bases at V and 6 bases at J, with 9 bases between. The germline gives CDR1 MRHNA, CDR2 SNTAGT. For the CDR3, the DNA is TGTGCCAGCAGTGACGGGGTTTCGGATACGCAGTATTTT. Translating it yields CASSDGVSDTQYF.

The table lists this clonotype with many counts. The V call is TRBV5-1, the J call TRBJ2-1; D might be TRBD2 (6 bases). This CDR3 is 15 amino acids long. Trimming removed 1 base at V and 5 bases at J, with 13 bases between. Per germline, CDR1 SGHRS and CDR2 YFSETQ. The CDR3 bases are TGCGCCAGCAGCTTGAGACTAGAGGGGAACAATGAGCAGTTCTTC. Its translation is CASSLRLEGNNEQFF.

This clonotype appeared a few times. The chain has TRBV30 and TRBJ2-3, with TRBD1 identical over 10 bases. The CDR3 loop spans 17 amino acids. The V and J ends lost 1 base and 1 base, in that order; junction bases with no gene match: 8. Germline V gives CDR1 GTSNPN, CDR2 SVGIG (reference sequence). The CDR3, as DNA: TGTGCCTGGAGTGGGGGACAGGGGTTACTAGGCACAGATACGCAGTATTTT. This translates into CAWSGGQGLLGTDTQYF.

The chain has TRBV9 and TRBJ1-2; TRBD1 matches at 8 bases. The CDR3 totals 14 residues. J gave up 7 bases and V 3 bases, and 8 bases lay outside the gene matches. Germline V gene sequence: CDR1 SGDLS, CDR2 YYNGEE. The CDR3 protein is CASSETTGDVGYTF. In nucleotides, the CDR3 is TGTGCCAGCAGCGAGACGACAGGGGACGTTGGCTACACCTTC. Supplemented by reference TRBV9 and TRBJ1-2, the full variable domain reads DSGVTQTPKHLITATGQRVTLRCSPRSGDLSVYWYQQSLDQGLQFLIQYYNGEERAKGNILERFSAQQFPDLHSELNLSSLELGDSALYFCASSETTGDVGYTFGSGTRLTVV.

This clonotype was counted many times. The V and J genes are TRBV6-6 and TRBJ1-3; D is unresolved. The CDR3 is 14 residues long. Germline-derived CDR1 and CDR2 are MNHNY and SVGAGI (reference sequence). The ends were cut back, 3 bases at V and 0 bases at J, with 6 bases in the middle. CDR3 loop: CASSYANSGNTIYF. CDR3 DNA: TGTGCCAGCAGTTATGCCAACTCTGGAAACACCATATATTTT.

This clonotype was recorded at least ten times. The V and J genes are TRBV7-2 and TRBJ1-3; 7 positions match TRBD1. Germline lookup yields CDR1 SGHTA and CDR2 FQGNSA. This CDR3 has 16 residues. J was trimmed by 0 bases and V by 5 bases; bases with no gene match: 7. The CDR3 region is CASSIGQARSGNTIYF. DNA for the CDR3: TGTGCCAGCAGCATCGGACAGGCCCGCTCTGGAAACACCATATATTTT. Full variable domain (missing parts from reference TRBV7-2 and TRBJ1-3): GAGVSQSPSNKVTEKGKDVELRCDPISGHTALYWYRQSLGQGLEFLIYFQGNSAPDKSGLPSDRFSAERTGGSVSTLTIQRTQQEDSAVYLCASSIGQARSGNTIYFGEGSWLTVV.

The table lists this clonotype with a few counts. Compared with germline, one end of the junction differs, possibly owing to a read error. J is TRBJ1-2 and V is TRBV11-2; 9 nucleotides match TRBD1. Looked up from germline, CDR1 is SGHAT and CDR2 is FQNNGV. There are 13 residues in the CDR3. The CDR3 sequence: CASSSGTGRFPQF. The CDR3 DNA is TGTGCCAGCAGCTCCGGGACAGGGCGCTTTCCCCAGTTC.

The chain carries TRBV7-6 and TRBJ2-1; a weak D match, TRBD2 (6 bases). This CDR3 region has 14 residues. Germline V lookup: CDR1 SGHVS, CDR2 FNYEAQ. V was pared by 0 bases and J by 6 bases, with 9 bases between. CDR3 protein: CASSLAGGFNEQFF. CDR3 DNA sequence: TGTGCCAGCAGCTTAGCGGGAGGATTCAATGAGCAGTTCTTC.

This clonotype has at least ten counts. The CDR3: CASSLTGTGGRNIQYF. CDR3 in DNA: TGTGCCAGCAGTCTGACTGGGACAGGGGGGAGAAACATTCAGTACTTC. The rearrangement links TRBV27 to TRBJ2-4, with 11 bases that match TRBD1. The CDR3 extends over 16 amino acids. CDR1 and CDR2 (germline): MNHEY, SMNVEV (reference sequence). V was clipped by 5 bases and J by 6 bases; unmatched bases: 9.

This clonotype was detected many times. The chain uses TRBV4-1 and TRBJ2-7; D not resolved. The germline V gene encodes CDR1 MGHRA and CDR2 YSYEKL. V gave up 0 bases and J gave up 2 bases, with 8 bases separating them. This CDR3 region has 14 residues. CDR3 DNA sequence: TGCGCCAGCAGCCAAGATTTGGTCCCCTACGAGCAGTACGTC. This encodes CASSQDLVPYEQYV.

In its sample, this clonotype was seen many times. In DNA, the CDR3 is TGTGCCAGCAGCTCTCTAGGGGAAACTAGCGAGCAGTTCTTC. It specifies CASSSLGETSEQFF. The V call is TRBV7-3, the J call TRBJ2-1; TRBD2 is a possible D gene (6 bases). With 4 bases removed from V and 10 bases from J, the gap between germline ends came to 17 bases. The CDR3 is made up of 14 amino acids. The germline CDR1 and CDR2 sequences are SGHTA and FQGTGA.

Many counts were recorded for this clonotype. CDR3 DNA sequence: TGCAGCGTTGAGAGGGGGTTGGGAGCTTTCTTT. Protein product: CSVERGLGAFF. This chain uses TRBV29-1 with TRBJ1-1; tentatively, D is TRBD1 (6 bases). V lost 3 bases and J 10 bases, leaving 12 bases between the germline ends. The CDR3 totals 11 residues. CDR1 and CDR2 (germline): SQVTM, ANQGSEA.

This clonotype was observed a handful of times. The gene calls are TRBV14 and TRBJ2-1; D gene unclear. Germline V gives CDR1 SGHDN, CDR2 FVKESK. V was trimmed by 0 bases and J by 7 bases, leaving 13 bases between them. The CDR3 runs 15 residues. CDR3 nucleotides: TGTGCCAGCAGCCAAGATCAACTACTTTCGAATGAGCAGTTCTTC. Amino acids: CASSQDQLLSNEQFF.

The chain's CDR3 is CATDREGTEAFF. In nucleotides, the CDR3 is TGTGCCACGGACAGGGAGGGGACTGAAGCTTTCTTT. The chain combines TRBV2 with TRBJ1-1; 8 bases line up with TRBD1. CDR1 is SNHLY, CDR2 FYNNEI, per germline. The CDR3 has 12 residues. V lost 10 bases to trimming and J lost 5 bases; unmatched junction nucleotides: 6. The variable domain in full, with the rest retrieved from reference TRBV2 and TRBJ1-1, is EPEVTQTPSHQVTQMGQEVILRCVPISNHLYFYWYRQILGQKVEFLVSFYNNEISEKSEIFDDQFSVERPDGSNFTLKIRSTKLEDSAMYFCATDREGTEAFFGQGTRLTVV.

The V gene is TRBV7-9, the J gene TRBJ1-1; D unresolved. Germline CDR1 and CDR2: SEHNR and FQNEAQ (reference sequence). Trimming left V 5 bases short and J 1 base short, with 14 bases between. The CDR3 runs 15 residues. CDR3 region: CASSPQGYGNTEAFF. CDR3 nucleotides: TGTGCCAGCAGCCCCCAAGGGTACGGGAACACTGAAGCTTTCTTT.

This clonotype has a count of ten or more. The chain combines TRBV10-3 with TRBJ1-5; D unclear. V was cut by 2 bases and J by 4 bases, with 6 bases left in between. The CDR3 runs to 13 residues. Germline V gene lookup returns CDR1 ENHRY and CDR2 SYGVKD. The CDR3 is CAISERPNQPQHF. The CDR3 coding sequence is TGTGCCATCAGTGAGCGCCCTAATCAGCCCCAGCATTTT.

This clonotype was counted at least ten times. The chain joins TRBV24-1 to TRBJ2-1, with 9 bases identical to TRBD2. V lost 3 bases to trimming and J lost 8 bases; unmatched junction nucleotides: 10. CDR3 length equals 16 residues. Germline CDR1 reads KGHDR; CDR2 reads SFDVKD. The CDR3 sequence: CATSDDGSSGIYEQFF. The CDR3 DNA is TGTGCCACCAGTGATGATGGGTCTAGCGGGATCTATGAGCAGTTCTTC.